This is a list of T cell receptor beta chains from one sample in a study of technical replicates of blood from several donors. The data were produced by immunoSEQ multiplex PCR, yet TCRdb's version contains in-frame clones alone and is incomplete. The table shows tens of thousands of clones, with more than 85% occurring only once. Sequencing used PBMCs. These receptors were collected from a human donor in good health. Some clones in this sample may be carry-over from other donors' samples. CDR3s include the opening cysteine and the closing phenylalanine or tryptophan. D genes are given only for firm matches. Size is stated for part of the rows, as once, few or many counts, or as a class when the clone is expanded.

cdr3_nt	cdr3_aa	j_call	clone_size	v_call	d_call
TGTGCCAGCAGTTTACGGCCGGGAGCCTTCGGAAACACCATATATTTT	CASSLRPGAFGNTIYF	TRBJ1-3	NA	TRBV27	NA
TGCGCCAGCAGCCGCTCTCAGGAGACTAGCGGGAGGGATGAGCAGTTCTTC	CASSRSQETSGRDEQFF	TRBJ2-1	few	TRBV4-3	TRBD2
TGCGCCAGCAGCCAAGATCGGGTCGGACAGGGTGCTCCCTACGAGCAGTACTTC	CASSQDRVGQGAPYEQYF	TRBJ2-7	NA	TRBV4-3	TRBD1
TGTGCCAGCAGATTGACAGGGGTGGGCGAGCAGTACTTC	CASRLTGVGEQYF	TRBJ2-7	NA	TRBV27	TRBD1
TGTGCTAGTGGTACAGCCGGGAGCTATGGCTACACCTTC	CASGTAGSYGYTF	TRBJ1-2	NA	TRBV12-5	NA
TGCGCCAGCAGCCAAGATCCGAACTATGACAGCAGGCGGGCCAACGTCCTGACTTTC	CASSQDPNYDSRRANVLTF	TRBJ2-6	NA	TRBV4-3	NA
TGCGCCAGCAGCCAAGGGCGGGGGAATGAAAAACTGTTTTTT	CASSQGRGNEKLFF	TRBJ1-4	NA	TRBV4-1	NA
TGTGCCAGCAGCTTGGATCACAATCAGCCCCAGCATTTT	CASSLDHNQPQHF	TRBJ1-5	NA	TRBV5-5	NA
TGTGCCAGCAGCAAATACCTCCTGCCGGGACTAGCGATAACGAACACCGGGGAGCTGTTTTTT	CASSKYLLPGLAITNTGELFF	TRBJ2-2	once	TRBV7-7	TRBD2
TGTGCCAGCAGCGTAGGATCCAACACCGCTGAAGCTTTCTTT	CASSVGSNTAEAFF	TRBJ1-1	NA	TRBV9	NA
TGTGCCAGTAGTTCCCGGACTAGCGGGGGGGTGGGTGAGCAGTTCTTC	CASSSRTSGGVGEQFF	TRBJ2-1	NA	TRBV19	TRBD2
TGTGCCAGCTCACCACCTAGGGTTGGGGGGACTGAAGCTTTCTTT	CASSPPRVGGTEAFF	TRBJ1-1	NA	TRBV18	NA
TGTGCCAGCAGTAATGGGGACAGAGCCTACGAGCAGTACTTC	CASSNGDRAYEQYF	TRBJ2-7	NA	TRBV6-5	TRBD1
TGTGCTAGTGATTCACAGGGGGCAGGAACTAATGAAAAACTGTTTTTT	CASDSQGAGTNEKLFF	TRBJ1-4	NA	TRBV12-5	TRBD1
TGTGCCAGCAGTGGACTAGCGGGAGCCTACAATGAGCAGTTCTTC	CASSGLAGAYNEQFF	TRBJ2-1	NA	TRBV6-1	TRBD2
TGTGCCAGCAGTTTCTCGACAGGGGCATACGAGCAGTACTTC	CASSFSTGAYEQYF	TRBJ2-7	NA	TRBV5-6	TRBD1
TGCGCCAGCAGTCAAACAGGGTCCCGGGAGACCCAGTACTTC	CASSQTGSRETQYF	TRBJ2-5	NA	TRBV23-1	NA
TGTGCCAGCAGTCAAGGACTAGCGGGGGGGCCTCAGTTTTCAGATACGCAGTATTTT	CASSQGLAGGPQFSDTQYF	TRBJ2-3	NA	TRBV6-1	TRBD2
TGTGCCAGCAGTGACGGTGGAAACACCATATATTTT	CASSDGGNTIYF	TRBJ1-3	NA	TRBV2	NA
TGTGCCAGTAGTATAGTTCGGGGGGACTATGGCTACACCTTC	CASSIVRGDYGYTF	TRBJ1-2	NA	TRBV19	NA
TGTGCCAGTAGTCCCGGGACTAGCGGGGGAAAGGGTGGGGCGCAGTATTTT	CASSPGTSGGKGGAQYF	TRBJ2-3	NA	TRBV19	TRBD2
TGTGCCAGTAGTATGTCTAGCGGGGGGCCTCGCCTCTACGAGCAGTACTTC	CASSMSSGGPRLYEQYF	TRBJ2-7	NA	TRBV19	TRBD2
TGTGCCAGCAGTGAATTTGGTAGCGGGGGCGTCTACAATGAGCAGTTCTTC	CASSEFGSGGVYNEQFF	TRBJ2-1	NA	TRBV2	TRBD2
TGCGCCAGCAGCCAAGACTCGTACTCTGGGGCCAACGTCCTGACTTTC	CASSQDSYSGANVLTF	TRBJ2-6	NA	TRBV4-3	NA
TGCGCCAGCAGCCAGACAGGCCGCAATCAGCCCCAGCATTTT	CASSQTGRNQPQHF	TRBJ1-5	NA	TRBV5-1	NA
TGTGCCAGCAGCTCGGAGAATGAAAAACTGTTTTTT	CASSSENEKLFF	TRBJ1-4	once	TRBV5-4	NA
TGTGCCAGCACCTCCGCCAGGGGCTATGGCTACACCTTC	CASTSARGYGYTF	TRBJ1-2	NA	TRBV7-2	NA
TGTGCTCATCAGGTTGTAAGGCAGGGCGATTACTATGGCTACACCTTC	CAHQVVRQGDYYGYTF	TRBJ1-2	NA	TRBV30	NA
TGTGCCAGCAGCTTGAGGACAGGGCGGACCTACGAGCAGTACTTC	CASSLRTGRTYEQYF	TRBJ2-7	NA	TRBV13	TRBD1
TGTGCCACTCCGATCCTGACTAGCGGGGGCTCTGGGCCCCAGTACTTC	CATPILTSGGSGPQYF	TRBJ2-7	NA	TRBV2	TRBD2
TGCGCCAGCAGCCAAGGTCTAAAATGGCGGGAGGACCCCTACAATGAGCAGTTCTTC	CASSQGLKWREDPYNEQFF	TRBJ2-1	NA	TRBV4-3	TRBD2
TGTGCCAGCAGCTACTGGGGCCGTGACGAGCAGTACTTC	CASSYWGRDEQYF	TRBJ2-7	NA	TRBV7-2	NA
TGTGCCAGCAGCTTAATTACTAGCGACACAGATACGCAGTATTTT	CASSLITSDTDTQYF	TRBJ2-3	NA	TRBV7-3	TRBD2
TGTGCCAGCAGCCCGGACAGGGACTACGAGCAGTACTTC	CASSPDRDYEQYF	TRBJ2-7	NA	TRBV7-2	TRBD1
TGTGCCACCAGCATAAGACAGGCGAATAATGAAAAACTGTTTTTT	CATSIRQANNEKLFF	TRBJ1-4	NA	TRBV15	NA
TGTGCCAGCAGCTCAGGGTGGTATGGCTACACCTTC	CASSSGWYGYTF	TRBJ1-2	NA	TRBV6-6	NA
TGTGCCAGTTCTTCTAGCGGGGGGGCCGTCGGGGGGACAGATACGCAGTATTTT	CASSSSGGAVGGTDTQYF	TRBJ2-3	NA	TRBV2	TRBD2
TGTGCCAGTAGTGGGGCCTGGGAATTCTCTGGAAACACCATATATTTT	CASSGAWEFSGNTIYF	TRBJ1-3	NA	TRBV19	NA
TGTGCCAGCAGAAGGACTAGCAGCGCAGATACGCAGTATTTT	CASRRTSSADTQYF	TRBJ2-3	NA	TRBV7-2	TRBD2
TGCAGCGTATTTACCGGGGCCGGGGAGCTGTTTTTT	CSVFTGAGELFF	TRBJ2-2	large	TRBV29-1	NA
TGTGCCAGCAGCGTAGCTACCCATCTCTGGGACAGGGGAGAGGGAGATACGCAGTATTTT	CASSVATHLWDRGEGDTQYF	TRBJ2-3	NA	TRBV9	TRBD1
TGTGCCAGCAGCTTAGTTCGGTTTCAAGAGACCCAGTACTTC	CASSLVRFQETQYF	TRBJ2-5	NA	TRBV7-2	NA
TGTGCCAGCAGCTTAGACAGTTCAACAGTGCCCACGACAGGGTATCGCCAGCCCCAGCATTTT	CASSLDSSTVPTTGYRQPQHF	TRBJ1-5	NA	TRBV13	TRBD1
TGTGCCAGCACCAGGCTAGCGGGGGTCCGCGCGCAGTACTTC	CASTRLAGVRAQYF	TRBJ2-7	NA	TRBV9	TRBD2
TGTGCCAGCCTCGGACAGGGAGACGGCTACACCTTC	CASLGQGDGYTF	TRBJ1-2	NA	TRBV2	TRBD1
TGTGCCACGACGCTCGGGTCCGAGCAGTACTTC	CATTLGSEQYF	TRBJ2-7	NA	TRBV10-3	NA